Described below is a single TCR beta chain sequence and its context. Its antigen is unidentified. The sample is drawn from a study of shared clonotypes between healthy human individuals. The CDR3 is made up of 17 amino acids. CDR1 SEHNR and CDR2 FQNEAQ come from the germline V gene (reference sequence). The ends lost 5 bases at V and 0 bases at J; junction bases unmatched: 6. TCRdb's table, derived via immunoSEQ multiplex PCR, lists solely in-frame clones and lacks some. This sample has fewer than 1 million clones; about 97% occur once, and the top ten carry over 0.2%. It was CD45RO-negative cells, positively selected for CCR7, that made up naive CD8 cells, with terminally differentiated effector memory CD45RA+ cells excluded. Study-wide findings and caveats: Shared clonotypes: 4.5% to 5% naive CD4, under 4% naive CD8, less than 2.5% memory CD4, under 0.5% memory CD8.

The sequence was obtained from a man younger than 40 in good health. Sequenced sample: naive CD8+ T cells sorted from blood. J is TRBJ2-4 and V is TRBV7-9; 11 bases line up with TRBD2. CDR3 nucleotide sequence: TGTGCCAGCAGCCCAGGGACTAGCGGAGTAGCCAAAAACATTCAGTACTTC. It encodes CASSPGTSGVAKNIQYF.